The clone carrying this T cell receptor (beta chain) has more than one count but fewer than ten. Antigen specificity is unknown. This entry is derived from a study of blood T cells in healthy people across ages. Primers used in a second PCR of roughly 7 to 12 cycles were a sample-barcoded 5' primer and a J-beta primer mix. TCRdb reprocessed the 5' RACE reads with MiXCR, giving one entry per CDR3 protein. In the table there are about 970,000 distinct CDR3 sequences, roughly 47% of which are singletons. General study points: With age, beta diversity per million T cells declined roughly linearly, significantly by about 37.

The CDR3 has 15 residues. The V end was cut by 4 bases, the J end by 0 bases, with 10 bases between. This rearrangement joins TRBV12-3 or TRBV12-4 to TRBJ1-5; D is unresolved. The sequencing input was blood. The source is a woman between 55 and 75 years old in good health. The DNA for the CDR3 is TGTGCCAGCAGTTACGACGTGAATAGCAATCAGCCCCAGCATTTT. Protein product: CASSYDVNSNQPQHF.